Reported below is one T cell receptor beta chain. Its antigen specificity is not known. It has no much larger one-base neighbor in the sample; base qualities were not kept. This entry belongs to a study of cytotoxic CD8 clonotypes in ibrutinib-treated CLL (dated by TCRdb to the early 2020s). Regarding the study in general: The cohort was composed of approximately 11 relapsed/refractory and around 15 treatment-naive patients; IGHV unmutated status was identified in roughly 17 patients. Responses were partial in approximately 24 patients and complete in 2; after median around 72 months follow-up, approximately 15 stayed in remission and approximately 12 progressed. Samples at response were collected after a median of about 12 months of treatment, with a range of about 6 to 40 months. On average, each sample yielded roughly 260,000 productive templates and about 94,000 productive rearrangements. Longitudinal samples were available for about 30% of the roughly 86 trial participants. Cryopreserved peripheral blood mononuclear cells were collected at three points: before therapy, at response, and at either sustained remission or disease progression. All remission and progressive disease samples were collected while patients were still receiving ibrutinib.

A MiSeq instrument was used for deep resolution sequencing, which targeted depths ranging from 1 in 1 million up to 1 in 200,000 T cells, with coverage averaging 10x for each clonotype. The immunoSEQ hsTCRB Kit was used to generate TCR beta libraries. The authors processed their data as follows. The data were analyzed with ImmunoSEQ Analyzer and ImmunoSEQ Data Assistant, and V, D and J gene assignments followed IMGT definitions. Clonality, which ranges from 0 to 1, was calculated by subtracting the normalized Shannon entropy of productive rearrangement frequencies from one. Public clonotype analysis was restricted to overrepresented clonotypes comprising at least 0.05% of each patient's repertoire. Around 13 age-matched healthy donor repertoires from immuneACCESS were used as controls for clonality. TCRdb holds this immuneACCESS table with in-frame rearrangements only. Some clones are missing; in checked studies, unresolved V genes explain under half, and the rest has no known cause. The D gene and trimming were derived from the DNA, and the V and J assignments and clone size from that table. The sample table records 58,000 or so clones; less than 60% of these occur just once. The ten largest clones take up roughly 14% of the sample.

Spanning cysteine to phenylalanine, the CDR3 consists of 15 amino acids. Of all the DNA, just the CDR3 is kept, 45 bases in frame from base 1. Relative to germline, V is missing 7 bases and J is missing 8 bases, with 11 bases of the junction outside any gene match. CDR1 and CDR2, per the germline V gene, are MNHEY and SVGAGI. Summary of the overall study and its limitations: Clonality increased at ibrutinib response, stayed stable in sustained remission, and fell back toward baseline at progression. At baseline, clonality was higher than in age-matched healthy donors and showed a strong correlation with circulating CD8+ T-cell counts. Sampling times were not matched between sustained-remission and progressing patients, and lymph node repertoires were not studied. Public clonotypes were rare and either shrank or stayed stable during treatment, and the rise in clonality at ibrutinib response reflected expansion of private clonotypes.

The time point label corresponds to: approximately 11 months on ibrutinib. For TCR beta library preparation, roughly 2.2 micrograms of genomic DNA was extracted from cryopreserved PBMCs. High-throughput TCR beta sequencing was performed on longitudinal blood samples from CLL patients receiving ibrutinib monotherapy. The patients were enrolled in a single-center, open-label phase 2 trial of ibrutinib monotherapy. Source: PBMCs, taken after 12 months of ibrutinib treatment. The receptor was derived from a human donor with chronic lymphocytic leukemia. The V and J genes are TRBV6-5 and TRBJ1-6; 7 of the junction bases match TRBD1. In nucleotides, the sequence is TGTGCCAGCAACCCGAGACAGGGTAATCATTCACCCCTCCACTTT. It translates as CASNPRQGNHSPLHF.